The TCR beta chain under discussion was sequenced for a study of shared T cell receptors in the human thymus. Only in-frame clones appear in the TCRdb table, and some are missing; sequencing was by immunoSEQ multiplex PCR. The sample consists of hundreds of thousands of clones, roughly 94% of them appearing once. This sequence was found in a human donor. Input material: thymocytes.

The CDR3 protein is CASSLGTGGPVNTEAFF. The DNA of the CDR3 is TGTGCCAGCAGTTTAGGGACAGGGGGTCCGGTGAACACTGAAGCTTTCTTT. The chain carries TRBV28 and TRBJ1-1; 11 bases agree with TRBD1. This CDR3 is 17 amino acids long. Per the germline V gene, CDR1 is MDHEN and CDR2 is SYDVKM. The trim removed 2 bases at V and 0 bases at J, leaving 5 bases unmatched.